A selection of T cell receptor beta chains follows, all from one sample in a study of regulatory T cells in long-lasting Graves disease. TCRdb analysed the multiplex PCR reads with MiXCR anew, one entry per CDR3 protein. The sample has some 370,000 distinct CDR3 sequences, 20% to 25% seen once. Sequenced here: peripheral blood mononuclear cells (PBMCs), sampled when the disease was refractory, from a patient treated with antithyroid drugs. The receptors originated from a female donor with Graves disease. Each CDR3 is given without its conserved first and last residue. Each record gives: CDR3 protein, V gene, J gene.

ASSFLLSGSRTYEQY	TRBV28	TRBJ2-7
ASSEEAGSYNEQF	TRBV6-2/TRBV6-3	TRBJ2-1
ASKTRLAGTYEQY	TRBV19	TRBJ2-7
AWNGPGLAAYEQY	TRBV30	TRBJ2-7
ASSQPRGYQPQH	TRBV28	TRBJ1-5
ASSLLDSGRETQY	TRBV28	TRBJ2-5
SVETLPKGRCNQPQH	TRBV29-1	TRBJ1-5
ASSMNEGGGEKLF	TRBV19	TRBJ1-4
ASSSWDGYGYT	TRBV27	TRBJ1-2
ASSIRGTSGYPGEQY	TRBV19	TRBJ2-7